This T cell receptor (beta chain) was found in a study of cytomegalovirus exposure and HLA in healthy donors. Broader study findings: A few CMV-associated chains proved CMV antigen-specific in vitro. One later analysis, an examination of the roughly 130 validation repertoires, found that first-cohort TCR clusters tended to co-occur in them.

Here immunoSEQ multiplex PCR was the method, and the copy in TCRdb shows in-frame clones only, minus some. The sample consists of roughly 330,000 clones, around 87% of them appearing once. Germline CDR1 SEHNR, CDR2 FQNEAQ (reference sequence). Trimming at V came to 5 bases and at J to 2 bases, leaving 11 bases not matched to a gene. CDR3 length: 16 residues. With regard to this clone: Its antigen is not identified.

The clonotype was recovered from a woman aged 25 to 45 in good health and CMV-seropositive. Sample: PBMCs. The chain carries TRBV7-9 and TRBJ1-2; the match to TRBD1 covers 7 bases. Here the CDR3 reads CASSTRQGRINYGYTF. As DNA, the CDR3 is TGTGCCAGCAGCACCAGACAGGGAAGAATAAACTATGGCTACACCTTC.